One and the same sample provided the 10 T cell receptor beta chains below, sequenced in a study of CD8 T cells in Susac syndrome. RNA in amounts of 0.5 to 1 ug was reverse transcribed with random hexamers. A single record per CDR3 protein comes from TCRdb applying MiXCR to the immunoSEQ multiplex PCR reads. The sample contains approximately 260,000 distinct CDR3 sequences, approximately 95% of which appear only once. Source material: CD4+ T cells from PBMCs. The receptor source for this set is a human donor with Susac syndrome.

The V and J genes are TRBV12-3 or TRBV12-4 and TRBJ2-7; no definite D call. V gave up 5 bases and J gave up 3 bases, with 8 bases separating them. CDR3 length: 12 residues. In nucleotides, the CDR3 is TGTGCCAGCAGTGCCGAAGGCTACGAGCAGTACTTC. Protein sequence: CASSAEGYEQYF.

CDR3 protein: CSAGLAGSYNEQFF. Here the CDR3 DNA reads TGCAGTGCTGGTCTAGCGGGGTCTTACAATGAGCAGTTCTTC. This chain links TRBV20-1 with TRBJ2-1; 9 bases are shared with TRBD2. J lost 4 bases, V lost 5 bases, and 6 bases had no gene match. Germline-derived CDR1 and CDR2 are DFQATT and SNEGSKA (reference sequence). CDR3 size: 14 residues.

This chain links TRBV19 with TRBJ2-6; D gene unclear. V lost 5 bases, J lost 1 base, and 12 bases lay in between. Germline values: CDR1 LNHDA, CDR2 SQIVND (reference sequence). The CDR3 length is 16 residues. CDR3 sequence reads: CASSEGSGSGANVLTF. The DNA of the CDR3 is TGTGCCAGTAGTGAAGGATCCGGGTCTGGGGCCAACGTCCTGACTTTC.

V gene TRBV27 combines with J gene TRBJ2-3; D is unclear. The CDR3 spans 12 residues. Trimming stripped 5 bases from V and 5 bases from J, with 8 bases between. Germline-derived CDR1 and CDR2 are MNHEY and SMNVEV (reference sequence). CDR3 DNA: TGTGCCAGCAGTCCTCGACGAGATACGCAGTATTTT. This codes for CASSPRRDTQYF.

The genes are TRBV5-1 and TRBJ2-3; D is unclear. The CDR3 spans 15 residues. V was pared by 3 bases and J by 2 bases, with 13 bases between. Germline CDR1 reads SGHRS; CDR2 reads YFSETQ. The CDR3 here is CASSSPGPTTDTQYF. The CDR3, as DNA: TGCGCCAGCAGCTCTCCGGGCCCCACCACAGATACGCAGTATTTT.

In nucleotides, the CDR3 is TGTGCCAGCAGCAAAGCCTGGACAGACGACTACGAGCAGTACTTC. Translated: CASSKAWTDDYEQYF. This chain uses TRBV21-1 with TRBJ2-7; the table's D call of TRBD1 was not tested on the DNA. TRBV21-1 is termed a pseudogene. There are 15 residues in the CDR3.

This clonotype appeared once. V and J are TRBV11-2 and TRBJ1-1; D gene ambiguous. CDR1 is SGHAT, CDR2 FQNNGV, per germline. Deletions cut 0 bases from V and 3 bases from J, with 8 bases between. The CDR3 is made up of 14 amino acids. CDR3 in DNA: TGTGCCAGCAGCTTAGAGGTTCGGTACACTGAAGCTTTCTTT. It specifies CASSLEVRYTEAFF.

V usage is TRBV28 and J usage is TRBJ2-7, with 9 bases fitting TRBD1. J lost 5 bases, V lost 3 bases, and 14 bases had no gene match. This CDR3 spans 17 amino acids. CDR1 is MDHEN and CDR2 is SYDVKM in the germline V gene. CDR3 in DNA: TGTGCCAGCAGTTTGTGGGGGACAGGGCCCCATTCGGACGAGCAGTACTTC. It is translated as CASSLWGTGPHSDEQYF.

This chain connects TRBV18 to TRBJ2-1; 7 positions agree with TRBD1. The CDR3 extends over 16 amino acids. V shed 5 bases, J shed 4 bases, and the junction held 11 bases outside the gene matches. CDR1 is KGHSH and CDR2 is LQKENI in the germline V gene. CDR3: CASSTRDRVGYNEQFF. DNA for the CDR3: TGTGCCAGCTCAACGAGAGACAGGGTAGGATACAATGAGCAGTTCTTC.

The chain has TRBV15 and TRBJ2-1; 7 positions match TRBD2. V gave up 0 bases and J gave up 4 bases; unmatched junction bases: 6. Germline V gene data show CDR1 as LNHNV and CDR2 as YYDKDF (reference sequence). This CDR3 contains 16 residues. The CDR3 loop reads CATSRDRGDLYNEQFF. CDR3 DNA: TGTGCCACCAGCAGAGATCGGGGGGACCTATACAATGAGCAGTTCTTC.